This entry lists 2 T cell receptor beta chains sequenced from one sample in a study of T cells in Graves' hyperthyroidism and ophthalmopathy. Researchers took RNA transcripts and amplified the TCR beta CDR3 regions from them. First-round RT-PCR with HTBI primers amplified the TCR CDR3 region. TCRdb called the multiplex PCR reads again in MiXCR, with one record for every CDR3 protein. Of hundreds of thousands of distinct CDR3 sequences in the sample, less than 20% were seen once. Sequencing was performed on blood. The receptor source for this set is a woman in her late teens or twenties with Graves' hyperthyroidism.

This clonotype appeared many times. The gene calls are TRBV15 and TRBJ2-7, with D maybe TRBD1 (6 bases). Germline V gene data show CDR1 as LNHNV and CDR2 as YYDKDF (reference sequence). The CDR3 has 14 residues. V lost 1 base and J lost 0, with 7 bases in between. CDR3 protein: CATSRGTASYEQYF. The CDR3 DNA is TGTGCCACCAGCAGAGGGACAGCCTCCTACGAGCAGTACTTC. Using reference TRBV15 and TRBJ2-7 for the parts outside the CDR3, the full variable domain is DAMVIQNPRYQVTQFGKPVTLSCSQTLNHNVMYWYQQKSSQAPKLLFHYYDKDFNNEADTPDNFQSRRPNTSFCFLDIRSPGLGDTAMYLCATSRGTASYEQYFGPGTRLTVT.

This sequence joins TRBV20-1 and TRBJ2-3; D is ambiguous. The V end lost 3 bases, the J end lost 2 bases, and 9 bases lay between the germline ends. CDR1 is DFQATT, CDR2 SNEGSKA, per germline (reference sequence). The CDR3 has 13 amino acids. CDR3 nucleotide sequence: TGCAGTGCTAGTATACAGTCCACAGATACGCAGTATTTT. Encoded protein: CSASIQSTDTQYF.